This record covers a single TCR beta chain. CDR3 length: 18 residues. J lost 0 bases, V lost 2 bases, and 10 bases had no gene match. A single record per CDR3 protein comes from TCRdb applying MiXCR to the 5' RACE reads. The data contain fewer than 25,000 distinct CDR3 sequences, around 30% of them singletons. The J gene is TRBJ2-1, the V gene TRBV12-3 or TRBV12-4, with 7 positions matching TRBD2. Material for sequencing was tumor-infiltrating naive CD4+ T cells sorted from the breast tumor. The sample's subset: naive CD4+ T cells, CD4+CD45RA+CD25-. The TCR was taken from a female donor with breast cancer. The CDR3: CASSLTAGGGSSYNEQFF. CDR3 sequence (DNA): TGTGCCAGCAGTTTAACGGCTGGGGGGGGGAGCTCCTACAATGAGCAGTTCTTC.